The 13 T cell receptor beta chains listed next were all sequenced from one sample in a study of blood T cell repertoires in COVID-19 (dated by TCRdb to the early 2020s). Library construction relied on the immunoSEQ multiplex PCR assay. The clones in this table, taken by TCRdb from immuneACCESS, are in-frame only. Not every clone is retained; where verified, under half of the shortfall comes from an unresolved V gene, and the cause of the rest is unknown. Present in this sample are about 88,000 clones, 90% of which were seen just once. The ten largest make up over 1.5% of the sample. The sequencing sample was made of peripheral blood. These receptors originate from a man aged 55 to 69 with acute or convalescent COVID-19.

CDR3 DNA: TGTGCCAGCAGATACGCAGGAAGGGGATGGAACACTGAAGCTTTCTTT. The encoded protein is CASRYAGRGWNTEAFF. The chain couples TRBV5-4 to TRBJ1-1; possibly TRBD1 for D (5 bases). The CDR3 has 16 amino acids. Germline-derived CDR1 and CDR2 are SGHNT and YYREEE (reference sequence). Trimming pared 5 bases from V and 1 base from J, leaving 18 bases between. The variable domain in full, completed from reference TRBV5-4 and TRBJ1-1, reads ETGVTQSPTHLIKTRGQQVTLRCSSQSGHNTVSWYQQALGQGPQFIFQYYREEENGRGNFPPRFSGLQFPNYSSELNVNALELDDSALYLCASRYAGRGWNTEAFFGQGTRLTVV.

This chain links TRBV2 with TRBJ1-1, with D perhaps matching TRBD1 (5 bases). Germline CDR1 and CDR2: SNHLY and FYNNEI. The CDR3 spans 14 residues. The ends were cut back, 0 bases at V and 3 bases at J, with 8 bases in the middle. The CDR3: CASSEAGGDTEAFF. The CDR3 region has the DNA TGTGCCAGCAGTGAAGCGGGGGGGGACACTGAAGCTTTCTTT.

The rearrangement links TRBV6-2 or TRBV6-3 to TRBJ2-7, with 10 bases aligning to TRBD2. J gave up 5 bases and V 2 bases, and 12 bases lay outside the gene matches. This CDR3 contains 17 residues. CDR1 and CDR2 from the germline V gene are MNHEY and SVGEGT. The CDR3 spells CASSYPINSGRVDEQYF. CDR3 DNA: TGTGCCAGCAGTTACCCTATAAACAGCGGGAGGGTTGACGAGCAGTACTTC.

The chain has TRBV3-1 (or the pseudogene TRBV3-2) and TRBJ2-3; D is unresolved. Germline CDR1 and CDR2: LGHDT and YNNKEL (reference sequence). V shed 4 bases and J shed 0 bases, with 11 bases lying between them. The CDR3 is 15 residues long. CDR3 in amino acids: CASSRSPGSTDTQYF. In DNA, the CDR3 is TGTGCCAGCAGCCGGTCTCCCGGGAGCACAGATACGCAGTATTTT.

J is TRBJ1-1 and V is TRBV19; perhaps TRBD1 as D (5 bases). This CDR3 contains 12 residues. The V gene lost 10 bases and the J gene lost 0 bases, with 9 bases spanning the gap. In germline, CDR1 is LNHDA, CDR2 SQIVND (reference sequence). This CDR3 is CATGHLNTEAFF. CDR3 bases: TGTGCCACCGGACACCTGAACACTGAAGCTTTCTTT.

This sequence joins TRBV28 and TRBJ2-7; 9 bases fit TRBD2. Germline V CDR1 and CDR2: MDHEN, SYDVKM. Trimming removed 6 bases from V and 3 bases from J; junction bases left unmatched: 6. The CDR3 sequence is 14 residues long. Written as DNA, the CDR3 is TGTGCCAGCAGCCTGACTAGCGGACACTACGAGCAGTACTTC. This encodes CASSLTSGHYEQYF.

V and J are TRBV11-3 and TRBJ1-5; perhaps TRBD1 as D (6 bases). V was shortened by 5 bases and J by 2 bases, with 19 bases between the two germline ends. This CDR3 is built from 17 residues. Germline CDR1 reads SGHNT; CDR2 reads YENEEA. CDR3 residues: CASSRPHRDYRNQPQHF. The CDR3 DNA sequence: TGTGCCAGCAGCCGACCTCACAGGGACTATCGCAATCAGCCCCAGCATTTT.

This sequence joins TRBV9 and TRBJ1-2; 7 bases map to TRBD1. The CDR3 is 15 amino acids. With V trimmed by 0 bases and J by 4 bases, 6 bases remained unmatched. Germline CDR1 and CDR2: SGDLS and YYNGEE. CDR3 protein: CASSVALQGVYGYTF. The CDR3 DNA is TGTGCCAGCAGCGTAGCCCTCCAGGGGGTCTATGGCTACACCTTC.

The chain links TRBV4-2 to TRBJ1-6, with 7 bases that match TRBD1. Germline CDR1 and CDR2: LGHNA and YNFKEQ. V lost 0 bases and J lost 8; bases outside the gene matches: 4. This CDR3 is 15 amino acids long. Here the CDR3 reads CASSQDVGGYSPLHF. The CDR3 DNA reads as TGTGCCAGCAGCCAAGATGTAGGGGGCTATTCACCCCTCCACTTT.

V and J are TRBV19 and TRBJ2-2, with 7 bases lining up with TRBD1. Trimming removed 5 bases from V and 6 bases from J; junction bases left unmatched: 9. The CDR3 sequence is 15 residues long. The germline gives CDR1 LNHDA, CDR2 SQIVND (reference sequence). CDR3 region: CASSPRTGWAGELFF. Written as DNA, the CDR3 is TGTGCCAGTAGTCCTAGGACAGGTTGGGCCGGGGAGCTGTTTTTT.

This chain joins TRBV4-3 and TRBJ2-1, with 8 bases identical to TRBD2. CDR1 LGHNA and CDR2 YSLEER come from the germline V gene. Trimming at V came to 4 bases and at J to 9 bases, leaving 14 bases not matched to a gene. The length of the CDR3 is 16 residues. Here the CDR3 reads CASSRESGGRGGEQFF. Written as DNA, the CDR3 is TGCGCCAGCAGCCGGGAAAGCGGGGGCCGGGGGGGTGAGCAGTTCTTC.

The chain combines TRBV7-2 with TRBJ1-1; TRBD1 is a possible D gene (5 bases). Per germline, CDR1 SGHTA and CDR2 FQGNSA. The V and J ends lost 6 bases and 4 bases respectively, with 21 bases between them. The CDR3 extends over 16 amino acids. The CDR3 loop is CASSLSLGGEGTEAFF. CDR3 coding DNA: TGTGCCAGCAGTCTTAGCCTGGGGGGGGAAGGCACTGAAGCTTTCTTT.

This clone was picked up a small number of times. CDR3 residues: CASSVEGGPYNEQFF. The CDR3 nucleotides read TGTGCCAGCAGCGTAGAAGGGGGCCCCTACAATGAGCAGTTCTTC. The genes are TRBV9 and TRBJ2-1; 7 nucleotides match TRBD1. Germline values: CDR1 SGDLS, CDR2 YYNGEE. The CDR3 is 15 amino acids. The trim removed 0 bases at V and 2 bases at J, leaving 2 bases unmatched.